This T cell receptor (beta chain) was identified in a study of PD-1 blockade in classical Hodgkin lymphoma. No patient escaped relapse after autologous stem cell transplantation, and brentuximab vedotin exposure varied. The CDR3 sequence is 13 residues long. The V gene end was trimmed by 6 bases and the J gene end by 6 bases; junction bases not matched to a gene: 3. The germline V gene has CDR1 LNHDA and CDR2 SQIVND (reference sequence). Libraries were prepared by immunoSEQ multiplex PCR; TCRdb keeps only in-frame clonotypes and omits some of them. The table includes about 13,000 clones, roughly 80% detected once.

This chain uses TRBV19 with TRBJ2-1, with TRBD1 matching over 9 bases. The source material was peripheral blood mononuclear cells (PBMCs), sampled at baseline. This clonotype was sampled from a human donor with classical Hodgkin lymphoma. CDR3 region: CASSSTGGNEQFF. The CDR3 DNA reads as TGTGCCAGTAGCTCGACAGGGGGCAATGAGCAGTTCTTC. The full variable domain, with the rest looked up from reference TRBV19 and TRBJ2-1, is DGGITQSPKYLFRKEGQNVTLSCEQNLNHDAMYWYRQDPGQGLRLIYYSQIVNDFQKGDIAEGYSVSREKKESFPLTVTSAQKNPTAFYLCASSSTGGNEQFFGPGTRLTVL.